The 10 T cell receptor beta chains presented below share a single source sample, sequenced in a study of CD8 T cells in Susac syndrome. RNA in amounts of roughly 0.5 to 1 ug was reverse transcribed with random hexamers. TCRdb reprocessed the immunoSEQ multiplex PCR reads with MiXCR, giving one entry per CDR3 protein. The table lists 110,000 to 150,000 distinct CDR3 sequences, approximately 93% of them singletons. Sequenced sample: CD8+ T cells from PBMCs. Source of these receptors: a human donor in good health.

The chain employs TRBV27 and TRBJ1-1; tentatively, D is TRBD1 (6 bases). Trimming shortened V by 3 bases and J by 5 bases, and 13 bases separated the two germline ends. CDR1 and CDR2 from the germline V gene are MNHEY and SMNVEV (reference sequence). The CDR3 extends over 14 amino acids. The CDR3 protein is CASSFPGQGTEAFF. CDR3 bases: TGTGCCAGCAGTTTCCCGGGGCAGGGGACTGAAGCTTTCTTT.

The V call is TRBV7-9, the J call TRBJ2-7; D not certain. Germline CDR1 reads SEHNR; CDR2 reads FQNEAQ (reference sequence). V was cut by 5 bases and J by 5 bases, with 16 bases left in between. CDR3 length: 14 residues. CDR3 sequence reads: CASSLTPWFHEQYF. Here the CDR3 DNA reads TGTGCCAGCAGCCTCACCCCCTGGTTCCACGAGCAGTACTTC. Supplemented by reference TRBV7-9 and TRBJ2-7, the full variable domain reads DTGVSQNPRHKITKRGQNVTFRCDPISEHNRLYWYRQTLGQGPEFLTYFQNEAQLEKSRLLSDRFSAERPKGSFSTLEIQRTEQGDSAMYLCASSLTPWFHEQYFGPGTRLTVT.

The chain carries TRBV21-1 and TRBJ1-2; the table calls TRBD1, which could not be checked here. TRBV21-1 is labeled a pseudogene. This CDR3 has 15 residues. CDR3: CASSPRTGADYGYTF. The DNA for the CDR3 is TGTGCCAGCAGCCCTCGTACAGGCGCGGACTATGGCTACACCTTC.

As for this clonotype: A junction boundary mismatches the germline segment, possibly from a read error. The chain employs TRBV29-1 and TRBJ2-7; perhaps TRBD1 as D (5 bases). Germline lookup yields CDR1 SQVTM and CDR2 ANQGSEA. CDR3 length: 16 residues. The DNA for the CDR3 is TGCAACGTTGAAACTCTCGCGACAGCAACAGTCTACGAGCAGTACTTC. Encoded protein: CNVETLATATVYEQYF.

The chain couples TRBV20-1 to TRBJ2-7; a weak D match, TRBD2 (6 bases). The CDR3 totals 16 residues. Germline V gene sequence: CDR1 DFQATT, CDR2 SNEGSKA (reference sequence). Trimming pared 2 bases from V and 0 bases from J, leaving 17 bases between. The CDR3 reads CSARIAPPGSSYEQYF. The CDR3 DNA reads as TGCAGTGCTAGAATCGCCCCCCCCGGGAGCTCCTACGAGCAGTACTTC.

This clonotype has a single count. The chain couples TRBV29-1 to TRBJ2-1; D remains ambiguous. The germline gives CDR1 SQVTM, CDR2 ANQGSEA. The CDR3 has 13 amino acids. Trimming took off 3 bases at V and 5 bases at J, with 11 bases between the two ends. The chain's CDR3 is CSVEGQGHNEQFF. As DNA, the CDR3 is TGCAGCGTTGAGGGCCAAGGGCACAATGAGCAGTTCTTC.

This clonotype showed up just a few times. J is TRBJ2-7 and V is TRBV6-6, with 8 bases aligning to TRBD2. Germline lookup yields CDR1 MNHNY and CDR2 SVGAGI (reference sequence). The CDR3 loop spans 14 amino acids. Trimming took 5 bases from V and 4 from J; bases not matched to a gene: 7. DNA of the CDR3: TGTGCCAGCAGTCCCGGGACTAGATTATACGAGCAGTACTTC. It encodes CASSPGTRLYEQYF.

The V gene is TRBV6-5, the J gene TRBJ2-1; D is possibly TRBD1 (6 bases). The V end lost 3 bases, the J end lost 4 bases, and 10 bases lay between the germline ends. Germline V gene lookup returns CDR1 MNHEY and CDR2 SVGAGI. The CDR3 totals 14 residues. CDR3 loop: CASSYQGQYNEQFF. The CDR3, as DNA: TGTGCCAGCAGTTATCAGGGGCAGTACAATGAGCAGTTCTTC.

This chain links TRBV28 with TRBJ2-1; 7 positions agree with TRBD1. Germline assignment: CDR1 MDHEN and CDR2 SYDVKM. V lost 8 bases and J lost 8; bases outside the gene matches: 12. The CDR3 totals 14 residues. The CDR3 nucleotides are TGTGCCAGCTACAGGGGCGCGATTAGGGATGAGCAGTTCTTC. Encoded protein: CASYRGAIRDEQFF.

The gene calls are TRBV7-9 and TRBJ2-5; no clear D gene. There are 14 residues in the CDR3. CDR1 is SEHNR, CDR2 FQNEAQ, per germline (reference sequence). V was trimmed by 2 bases and J by 1 base, leaving 8 bases between them. The CDR3 is CASSLSRAQETQYF. In nucleotides, the CDR3 is TGTGCCAGCAGCTTAAGTCGGGCCCAAGAGACCCAGTACTTC.